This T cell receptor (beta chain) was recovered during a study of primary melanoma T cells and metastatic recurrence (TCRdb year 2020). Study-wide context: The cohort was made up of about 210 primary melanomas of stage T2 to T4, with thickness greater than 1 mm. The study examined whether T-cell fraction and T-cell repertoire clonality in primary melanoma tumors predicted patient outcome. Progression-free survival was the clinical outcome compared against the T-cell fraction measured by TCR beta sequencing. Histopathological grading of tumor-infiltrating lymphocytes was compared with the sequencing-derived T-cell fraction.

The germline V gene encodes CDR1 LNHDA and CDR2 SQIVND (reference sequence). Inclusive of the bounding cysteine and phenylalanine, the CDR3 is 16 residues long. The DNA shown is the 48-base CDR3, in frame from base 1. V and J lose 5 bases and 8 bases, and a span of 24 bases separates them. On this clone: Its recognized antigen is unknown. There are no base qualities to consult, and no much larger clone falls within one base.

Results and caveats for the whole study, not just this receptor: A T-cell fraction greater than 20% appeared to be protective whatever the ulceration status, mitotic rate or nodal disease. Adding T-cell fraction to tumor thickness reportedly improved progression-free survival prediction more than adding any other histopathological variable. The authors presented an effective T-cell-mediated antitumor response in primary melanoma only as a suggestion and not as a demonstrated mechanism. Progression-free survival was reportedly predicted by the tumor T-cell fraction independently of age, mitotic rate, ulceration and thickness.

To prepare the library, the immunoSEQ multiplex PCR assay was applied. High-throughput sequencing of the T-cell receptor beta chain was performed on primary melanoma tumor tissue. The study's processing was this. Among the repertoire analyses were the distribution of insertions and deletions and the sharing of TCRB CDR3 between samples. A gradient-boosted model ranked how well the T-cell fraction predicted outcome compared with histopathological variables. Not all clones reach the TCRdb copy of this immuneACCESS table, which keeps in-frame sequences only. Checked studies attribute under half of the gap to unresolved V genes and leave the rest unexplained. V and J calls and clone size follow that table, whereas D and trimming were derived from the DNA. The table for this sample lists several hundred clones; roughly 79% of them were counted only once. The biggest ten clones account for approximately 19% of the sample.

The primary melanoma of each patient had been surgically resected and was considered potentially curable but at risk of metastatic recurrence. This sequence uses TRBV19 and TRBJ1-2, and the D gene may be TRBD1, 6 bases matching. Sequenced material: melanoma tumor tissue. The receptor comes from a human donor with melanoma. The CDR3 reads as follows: CASSHLGAATYRGYTF. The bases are TGTGCCAGTAGTCATCTGGGGGCCGCCACCTATAGGGGCTACACCTTC.